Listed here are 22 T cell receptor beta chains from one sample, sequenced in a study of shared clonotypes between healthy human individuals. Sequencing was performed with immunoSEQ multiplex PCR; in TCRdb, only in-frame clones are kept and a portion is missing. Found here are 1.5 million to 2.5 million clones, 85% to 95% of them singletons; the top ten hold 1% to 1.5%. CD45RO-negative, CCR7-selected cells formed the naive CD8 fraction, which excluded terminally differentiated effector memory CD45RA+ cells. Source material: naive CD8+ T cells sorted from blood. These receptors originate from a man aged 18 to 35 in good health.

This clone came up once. The CDR3 protein is CASSSGTDYGYTF. In nucleotides, the CDR3 is TGTGCCAGCAGTTCCGGGACGGACTATGGCTACACCTTC. The V and J genes are TRBV6-5 and TRBJ1-2; D is possibly TRBD1 (5 bases). The CDR3 sequence is 13 residues long. The germline V gene has CDR1 MNHEY and CDR2 SVGAGI. Trimming stripped 4 bases from V and 3 bases from J, with 9 bases between.

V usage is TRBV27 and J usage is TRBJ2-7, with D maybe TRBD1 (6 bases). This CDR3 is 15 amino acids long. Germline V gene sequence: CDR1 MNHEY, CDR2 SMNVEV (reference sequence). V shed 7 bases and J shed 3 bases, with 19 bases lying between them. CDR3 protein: CASKQGWDVGYEQYF. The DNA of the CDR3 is TGTGCCAGCAAACAGGGATGGGACGTGGGCTACGAGCAGTACTTC.

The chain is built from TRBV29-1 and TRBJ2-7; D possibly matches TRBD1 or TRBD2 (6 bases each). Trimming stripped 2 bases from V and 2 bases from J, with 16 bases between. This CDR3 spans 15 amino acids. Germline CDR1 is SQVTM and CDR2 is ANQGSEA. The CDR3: CSVEPPGAPPYEQYF. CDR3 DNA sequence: TGCAGCGTTGAACCCCCGGGGGCCCCACCCTACGAGCAGTACTTC.

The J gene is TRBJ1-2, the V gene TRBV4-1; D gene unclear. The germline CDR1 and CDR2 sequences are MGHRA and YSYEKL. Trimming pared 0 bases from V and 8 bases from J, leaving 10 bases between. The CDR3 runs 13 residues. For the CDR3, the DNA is TGCGCCAGCAGCCAAGATCTGATAGGAGGCTACACCTTC. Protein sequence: CASSQDLIGGYTF.

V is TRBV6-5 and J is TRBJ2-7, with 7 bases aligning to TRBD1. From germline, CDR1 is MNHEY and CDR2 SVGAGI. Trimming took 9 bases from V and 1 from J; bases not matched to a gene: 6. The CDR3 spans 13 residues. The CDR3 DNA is TGTGCCAGTGGCCCGGGACAGTCCTACGAGCAGTACTTC. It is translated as CASGPGQSYEQYF.

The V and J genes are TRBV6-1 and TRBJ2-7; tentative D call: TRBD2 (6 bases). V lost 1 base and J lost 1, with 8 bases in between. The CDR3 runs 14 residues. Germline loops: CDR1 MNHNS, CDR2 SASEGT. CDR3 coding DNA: TGTGCCAGCAGTGAAGGGGCGGGATCCTACGAGCAGTACTTC. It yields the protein CASSEGAGSYEQYF.

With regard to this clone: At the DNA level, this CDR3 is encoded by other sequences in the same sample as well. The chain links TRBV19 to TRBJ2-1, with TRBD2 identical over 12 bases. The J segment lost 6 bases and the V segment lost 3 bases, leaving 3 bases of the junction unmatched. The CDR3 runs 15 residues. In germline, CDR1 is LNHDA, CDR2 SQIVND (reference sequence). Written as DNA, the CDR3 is TGTGCCAGTAGTATTCTAGCGGGAGGGCCCAATGAGCAGTTCTTC. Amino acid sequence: CASSILAGGPNEQFF.

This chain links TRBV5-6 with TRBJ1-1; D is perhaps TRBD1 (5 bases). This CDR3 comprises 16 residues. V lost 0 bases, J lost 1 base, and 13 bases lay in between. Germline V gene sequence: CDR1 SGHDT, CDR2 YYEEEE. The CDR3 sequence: CASSLVPQGENTEAFF. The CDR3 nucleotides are TGTGCCAGCAGCTTGGTCCCCCAGGGCGAGAACACTGAAGCTTTCTTT.

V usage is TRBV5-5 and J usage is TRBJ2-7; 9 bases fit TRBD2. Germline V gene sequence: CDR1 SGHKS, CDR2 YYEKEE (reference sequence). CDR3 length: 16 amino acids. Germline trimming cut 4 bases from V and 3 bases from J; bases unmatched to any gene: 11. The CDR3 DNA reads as TGTGCCAGCAGCCCCTCCGAGCGGGAGGCCCTCTACGAGCAGTACTTC. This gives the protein CASSPSEREALYEQYF.

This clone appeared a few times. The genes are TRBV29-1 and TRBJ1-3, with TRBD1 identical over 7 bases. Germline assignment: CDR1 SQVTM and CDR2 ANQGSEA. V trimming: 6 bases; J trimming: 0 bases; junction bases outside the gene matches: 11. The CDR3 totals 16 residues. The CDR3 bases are TGCAGCGTCCATGACCGGGACAGCAACTCTGGAAACACCATATATTTT. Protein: CSVHDRDSNSGNTIYF.

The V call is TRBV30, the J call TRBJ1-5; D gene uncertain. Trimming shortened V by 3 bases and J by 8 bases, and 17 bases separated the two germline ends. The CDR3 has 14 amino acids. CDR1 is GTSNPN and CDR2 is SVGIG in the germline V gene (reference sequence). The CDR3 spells CAWRMPGEIEPQHF. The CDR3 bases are TGTGCCTGGAGAATGCCCGGGGAAATCGAGCCCCAGCATTTT. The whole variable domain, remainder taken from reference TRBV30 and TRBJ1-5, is SQTIHQWPATLVQPVGSPLSLECTVEGTSNPNLYWYRQAAGRGLQLLFYSVGIGQISSEVPQNLSASRPQDRQFILSSKKLLLSDSGFYLCAWRMPGEIEPQHFGDGTRLSIL.

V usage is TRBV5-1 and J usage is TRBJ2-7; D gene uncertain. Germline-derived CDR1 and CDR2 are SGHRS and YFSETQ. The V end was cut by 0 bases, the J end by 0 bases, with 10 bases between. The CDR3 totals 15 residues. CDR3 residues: CASSLEPGSSYEQYF. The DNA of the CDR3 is TGCGCCAGCAGCTTGGAGCCCGGTAGCTCCTACGAGCAGTACTTC.

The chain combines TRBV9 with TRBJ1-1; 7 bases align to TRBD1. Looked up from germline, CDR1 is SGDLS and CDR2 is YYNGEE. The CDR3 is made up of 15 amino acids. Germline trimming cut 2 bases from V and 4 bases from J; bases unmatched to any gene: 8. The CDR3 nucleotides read TGTGCCAGCAGCGTGGAGGGGGCGGCGGGCACTGAAGCTTTCTTT. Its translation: CASSVEGAAGTEAFF.

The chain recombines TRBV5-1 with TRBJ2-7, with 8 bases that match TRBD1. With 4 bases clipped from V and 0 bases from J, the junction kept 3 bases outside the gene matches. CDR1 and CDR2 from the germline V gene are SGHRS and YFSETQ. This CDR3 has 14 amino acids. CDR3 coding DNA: TGCGCCAGCAGCACCGGGACAGGCTCCTACGAGCAGTACTTC. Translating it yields CASSTGTGSYEQYF.

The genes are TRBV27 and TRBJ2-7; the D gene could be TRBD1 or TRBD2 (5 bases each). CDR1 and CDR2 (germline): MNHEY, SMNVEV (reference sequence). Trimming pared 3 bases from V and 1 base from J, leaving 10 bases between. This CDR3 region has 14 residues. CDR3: CASSLRDGSYEQYF. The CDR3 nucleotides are TGTGCCAGCAGTTTGAGGGACGGATCCTACGAGCAGTACTTC.

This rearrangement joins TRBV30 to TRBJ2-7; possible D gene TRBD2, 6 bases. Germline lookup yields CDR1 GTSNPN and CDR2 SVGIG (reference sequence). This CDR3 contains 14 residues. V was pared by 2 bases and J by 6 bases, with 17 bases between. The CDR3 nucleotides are TGTGCCTGGAGTTTACTTCCAGGAGGGCCCGAGCAGTACTTC. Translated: CAWSLLPGGPEQYF.

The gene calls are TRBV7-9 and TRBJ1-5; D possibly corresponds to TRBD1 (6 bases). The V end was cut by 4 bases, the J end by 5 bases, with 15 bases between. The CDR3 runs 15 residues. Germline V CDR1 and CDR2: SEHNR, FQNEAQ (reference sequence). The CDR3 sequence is CASSSDRLEDQPQHF. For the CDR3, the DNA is TGTGCCAGCAGCTCAGACAGGCTAGAGGATCAGCCCCAGCATTTT.

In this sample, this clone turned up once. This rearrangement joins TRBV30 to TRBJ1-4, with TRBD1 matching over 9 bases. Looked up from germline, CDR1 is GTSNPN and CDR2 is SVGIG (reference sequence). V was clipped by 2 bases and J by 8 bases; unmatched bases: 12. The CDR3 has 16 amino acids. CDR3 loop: CAWSPNQRTGAEKLFF. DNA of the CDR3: TGTGCCTGGAGTCCCAATCAAAGGACAGGGGCCGAAAAACTGTTTTTT.

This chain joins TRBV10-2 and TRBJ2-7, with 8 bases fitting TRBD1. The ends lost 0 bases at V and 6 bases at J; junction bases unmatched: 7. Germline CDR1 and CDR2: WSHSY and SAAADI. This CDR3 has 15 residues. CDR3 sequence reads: CASSESGTGWGEQYF. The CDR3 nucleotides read TGCGCCAGCAGTGAGTCGGGGACAGGCTGGGGCGAGCAGTACTTC.

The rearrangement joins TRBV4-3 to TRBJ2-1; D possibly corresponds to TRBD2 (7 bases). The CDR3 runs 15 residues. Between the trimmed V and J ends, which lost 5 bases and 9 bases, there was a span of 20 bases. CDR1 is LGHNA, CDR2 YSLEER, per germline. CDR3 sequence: CASSKGGDGMGEQFF. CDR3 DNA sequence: TGCGCCAGCAGCAAAGGGGGGGATGGAATGGGTGAGCAGTTCTTC.

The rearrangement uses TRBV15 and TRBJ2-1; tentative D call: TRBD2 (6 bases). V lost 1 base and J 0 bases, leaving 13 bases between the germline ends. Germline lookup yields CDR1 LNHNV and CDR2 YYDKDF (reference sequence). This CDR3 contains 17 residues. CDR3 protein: CATSRVPGLSSYNEQFF. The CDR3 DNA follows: TGTGCCACCAGCAGAGTCCCGGGACTGAGCTCCTACAATGAGCAGTTCTTC.

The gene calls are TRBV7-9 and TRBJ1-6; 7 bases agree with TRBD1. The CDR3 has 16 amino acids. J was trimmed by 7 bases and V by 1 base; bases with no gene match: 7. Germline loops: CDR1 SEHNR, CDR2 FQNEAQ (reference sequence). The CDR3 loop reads CASSLVPGQINSPLHF. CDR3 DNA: TGTGCCAGCAGCTTAGTACCGGGACAGATAAATTCACCCCTCCACTTT.